What follows describes a single TCR beta chain. The record originates from a study of response to subunit inactivated influenza vaccine. Germline assignment: CDR1 SNHLY and CDR2 FYNNEI. This CDR3 comprises 15 residues. Trimming removed 5 bases at V and 4 bases at J, with 15 bases between. Using its own MiXCR run on the RT-PCR reads, TCRdb lists one record per CDR3 protein. The sample carries over 750,000 distinct CDR3 sequences, less than 25% recorded once. The input for sequencing was PBMCs from blood, taken around 5 days after vaccination. The origin of this receptor is a man in his forties or fifties who received an inactivated influenza vaccine. The chain couples TRBV2 to TRBJ2-1; D unresolved. The CDR3: CASSRGRFLYNEQFF. CDR3 nucleotide sequence: TGTGCCAGCAGTCGCGGAAGATTTTTGTACAATGAGCAGTTCTTC.